The 17 T cell receptor beta chains below were found in one sample sequenced in a study of blood T cell repertoires in COVID-19. Profiled with immunoSEQ multiplex PCR; TCRdb holds only in-frame clones, not every one. The profile covers tens of thousands of clones, with around 87% appearing a single time and about 15% taken by the ten largest. Sequencing was done on a sample of peripheral blood. The origin of the receptors is a male donor with acute or convalescent COVID-19.

The chain links TRBV4-1 to TRBJ1-6, with 8 nucleotides matching TRBD1. This CDR3 is 17 amino acids long. The germline V gene has CDR1 MGHRA and CDR2 YSYEKL. V shed 0 bases and J 6 bases; nucleotides not matched to a gene: 7. CDR3 DNA sequence: TGCGCCAGCAGCCAAGATTCGACAGGGGTTACTAATTCACCCCTCCACTTT. Its translation is CASSQDSTGVTNSPLHF.

The rearrangement joins TRBV5-5 to TRBJ2-3; a weak D match, TRBD1 (6 bases). Trimming pared 4 bases from V and 0 bases from J, leaving 12 bases between. This CDR3 region has 15 residues. CDR1 SGHKS and CDR2 YYEKEE come from the germline V gene (reference sequence). CDR3 sequence: CASSIQGASTDTQYF. The CDR3 DNA follows: TGTGCCAGCAGCATACAGGGAGCTAGCACAGATACGCAGTATTTT.

The rearrangement joins TRBV30 to TRBJ2-3; D call uncertain. This CDR3 is built from 13 residues. The V end was cut by 3 bases, the J end by 0 bases, with 7 bases between. Germline CDR1 GTSNPN, CDR2 SVGIG (reference sequence). CDR3 sequence: CAWSPGSTDTQYF. CDR3 nucleotides: TGTGCCTGGAGCCCCGGGAGCACAGATACGCAGTATTTT.

The chain combines TRBV6-5 with TRBJ1-4; D unresolved. Germline V CDR1 and CDR2: MNHEY, SVGAGI. The CDR3 covers 15 residues. Trimming took off 1 base at V and 0 bases at J, with 6 bases between the two ends. The CDR3 bases are TGTGCCAGCAGTTACTGGGCTACAACTAATGAAAAACTGTTTTTT. This sequence encodes CASSYWATTNEKLFF.

Concerning this clone itself: Other DNA sequences in this specimen translate into the identical CDR3. This chain connects TRBV7-9 to TRBJ1-1; 11 bases are shared with TRBD1. The germline V gene encodes CDR1 SEHNR and CDR2 FQNEAQ (reference sequence). J gave up 3 bases and V 5 bases, and 5 bases lay outside the gene matches. The CDR3 sequence is 15 residues long. This chain's CDR3 is CASSPGQGEDTEAFF. The DNA for the CDR3 is TGTGCCAGCAGCCCGGGACAGGGGGAAGACACTGAAGCTTTCTTT.

The chain links TRBV14 to TRBJ1-1, with D unclear. With 5 bases removed from V and 1 base from J, the gap between germline ends came to 8 bases. In germline, CDR1 is SGHDN, CDR2 FVKESK. CDR3 length: 13 residues. CDR3 DNA sequence: TGTGCCAGCAGCGCGGGTGCGAACACTGAAGCTTTCTTT. Encoded protein: CASSAGANTEAFF.

This clone was counted between two and nine times. The chain carries TRBV30 and TRBJ1-3; D unresolved. The V gene's germline CDR1 is GTSNPN and CDR2 SVGIG (reference sequence). Trimming took 4 bases from V and 0 from J, leaving 16 bases between them. This CDR3 is 16 amino acids long. CDR3 nucleotide sequence: TGTGCCTGGAAACCCACGGGAGGGCCCTCTGGAAACACCATATATTTT. Translating it yields CAWKPTGGPSGNTIYF.

The chain recombines TRBV10-2 with TRBJ1-6, with unresolved D. V lost 6 bases and J 10 bases, leaving 16 bases between the germline ends. This CDR3 comprises 14 residues. The germline CDR1 and CDR2 sequences are WSHSY and SAAADI. In DNA, the CDR3 is TGCGCCAGCAGCCAGATGCGGTTCCGCTCACCCCTCCACTTT. Protein sequence: CASSQMRFRSPLHF.

The chain links TRBV3-1 (or the pseudogene TRBV3-2) to TRBJ1-2; D is undetermined. CDR3 length equals 14 residues. Trimming pared 0 bases from V and 8 bases from J, leaving 13 bases between. The V gene's germline CDR1 is LGHDT and CDR2 YNNKEL (reference sequence). Here the CDR3 reads CASSQEGRKVGYTF. CDR3 bases: TGTGCCAGCAGCCAAGAAGGGAGGAAGGTCGGCTACACCTTC.

This rearrangement joins TRBV3-1 (or the pseudogene TRBV3-2) to TRBJ1-4; D is possibly TRBD1 (5 bases). The V end was cut by 4 bases, the J end by 8 bases, with 8 bases between. CDR3 size: 12 residues. CDR1 LGHDT and CDR2 YNNKEL come from the germline V gene (reference sequence). CDR3 residues: CASSPDNEKLFF. As DNA, the CDR3 is TGTGCCAGCAGCCCGGACAACGAAAAACTGTTTTTT.

The gene calls are TRBV11-2 and TRBJ2-3; 8 bases agree with TRBD2. CDR1 is SGHAT and CDR2 is FQNNGV in the germline V gene. The ends lost 3 bases at V and 5 bases at J; junction bases unmatched: 10. The CDR3 covers 16 residues. CDR3 bases: TGTGCCAGCAGCTTTGCAACGGGGGGGGGCGGAGATACGCAGTATTTT. Residues: CASSFATGGGGDTQYF.

This rearrangement joins TRBV2 to TRBJ1-5; 10 positions agree with TRBD1. This CDR3 region has 15 residues. The germline V gene encodes CDR1 SNHLY and CDR2 FYNNEI. The junction had 5 bases not matched to a gene; V was cut back by 6 bases and J by 3 bases. The CDR3 DNA follows: TGTGCCAGCAGCCCTGGACAGGGGGACAATCAGCCCCAGCATTTT. Encoded protein: CASSPGQGDNQPQHF.

This chain connects TRBV18 to TRBJ2-7, with 10 nucleotides matching TRBD1. This CDR3 has 13 amino acids. The V segment lost 4 bases and the J segment 6 bases; nucleotides outside the gene matches: 3. The germline V gene has CDR1 KGHSH and CDR2 LQKENI. CDR3 DNA sequence: TGTGCCAGCTCACTGGGACAGGGGCGCGAGCAGTACTTC. Amino acid sequence: CASSLGQGREQYF.

The chain has TRBV6-1 and TRBJ2-7; TRBD2 matches at 9 bases. The CDR3 extends over 16 amino acids. Germline lookup yields CDR1 MNHNS and CDR2 SASEGT. V gave up 2 bases and J gave up 0 bases; unmatched junction bases: 5. DNA for the CDR3: TGTGCCAGCAGTGAATTAGCGGGGGCCAGCTCCTACGAGCAGTACTTC. Encoded protein: CASSELAGASSYEQYF.

V and J are TRBV3-1 (or the pseudogene TRBV3-2) and TRBJ1-6; D is uncertain. Germline values: CDR1 LGHDT, CDR2 YNNKEL (reference sequence). This CDR3 is 15 amino acids long. The germline V and J ends were trimmed by 4 bases and 10 bases, with 17 bases remaining between them. The chain's CDR3 is CASSPLGGEGSPLHF. The CDR3 DNA follows: TGTGCCAGCAGCCCCCTGGGCGGGGAGGGCTCACCCCTCCACTTT.

The chain combines TRBV4-2 with TRBJ1-3; the match to TRBD1 covers 9 bases. The CDR3 has 15 amino acids. The germline V gene encodes CDR1 LGHNA and CDR2 YNFKEQ. After removal of 0 bases from V and 4 bases from J, the junction contained 1 base not matched to a gene. The CDR3 spells CASSQDGTGGNTIYF. The CDR3, as DNA: TGTGCCAGCAGCCAAGACGGGACAGGGGGAAACACCATATATTTT.

The chain is built from TRBV3-1 (or the pseudogene TRBV3-2) and TRBJ2-1; 7 nucleotides align to TRBD2. CDR1 LGHDT and CDR2 YNNKEL come from the germline V gene (reference sequence). After removal of 3 bases from V and 9 bases from J, the junction contained 8 bases not matched to a gene. This CDR3 is 14 amino acids long. The CDR3 sequence: CASSQGREIGEQFF. CDR3 DNA: TGTGCCAGCAGCCAGGGGCGGGAGATCGGTGAGCAGTTCTTC.